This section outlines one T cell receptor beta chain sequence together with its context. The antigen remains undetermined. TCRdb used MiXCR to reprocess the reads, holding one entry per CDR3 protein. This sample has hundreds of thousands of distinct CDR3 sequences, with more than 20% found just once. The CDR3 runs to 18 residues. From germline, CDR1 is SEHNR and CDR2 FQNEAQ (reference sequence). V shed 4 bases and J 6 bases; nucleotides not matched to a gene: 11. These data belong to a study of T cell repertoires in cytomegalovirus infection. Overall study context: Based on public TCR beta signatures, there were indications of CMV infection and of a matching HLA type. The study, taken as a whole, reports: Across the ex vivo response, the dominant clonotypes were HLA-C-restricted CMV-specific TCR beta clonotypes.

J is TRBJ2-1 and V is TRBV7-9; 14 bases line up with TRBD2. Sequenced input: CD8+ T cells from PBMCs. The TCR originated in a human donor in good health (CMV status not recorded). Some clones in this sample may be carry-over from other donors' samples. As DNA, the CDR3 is TGTGCCAGCAGCTCACCGACTAGCGGGGGGGCCTGGGGCAATGAGCAGTTCTTC. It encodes CASSSPTSGGAWGNEQFF.